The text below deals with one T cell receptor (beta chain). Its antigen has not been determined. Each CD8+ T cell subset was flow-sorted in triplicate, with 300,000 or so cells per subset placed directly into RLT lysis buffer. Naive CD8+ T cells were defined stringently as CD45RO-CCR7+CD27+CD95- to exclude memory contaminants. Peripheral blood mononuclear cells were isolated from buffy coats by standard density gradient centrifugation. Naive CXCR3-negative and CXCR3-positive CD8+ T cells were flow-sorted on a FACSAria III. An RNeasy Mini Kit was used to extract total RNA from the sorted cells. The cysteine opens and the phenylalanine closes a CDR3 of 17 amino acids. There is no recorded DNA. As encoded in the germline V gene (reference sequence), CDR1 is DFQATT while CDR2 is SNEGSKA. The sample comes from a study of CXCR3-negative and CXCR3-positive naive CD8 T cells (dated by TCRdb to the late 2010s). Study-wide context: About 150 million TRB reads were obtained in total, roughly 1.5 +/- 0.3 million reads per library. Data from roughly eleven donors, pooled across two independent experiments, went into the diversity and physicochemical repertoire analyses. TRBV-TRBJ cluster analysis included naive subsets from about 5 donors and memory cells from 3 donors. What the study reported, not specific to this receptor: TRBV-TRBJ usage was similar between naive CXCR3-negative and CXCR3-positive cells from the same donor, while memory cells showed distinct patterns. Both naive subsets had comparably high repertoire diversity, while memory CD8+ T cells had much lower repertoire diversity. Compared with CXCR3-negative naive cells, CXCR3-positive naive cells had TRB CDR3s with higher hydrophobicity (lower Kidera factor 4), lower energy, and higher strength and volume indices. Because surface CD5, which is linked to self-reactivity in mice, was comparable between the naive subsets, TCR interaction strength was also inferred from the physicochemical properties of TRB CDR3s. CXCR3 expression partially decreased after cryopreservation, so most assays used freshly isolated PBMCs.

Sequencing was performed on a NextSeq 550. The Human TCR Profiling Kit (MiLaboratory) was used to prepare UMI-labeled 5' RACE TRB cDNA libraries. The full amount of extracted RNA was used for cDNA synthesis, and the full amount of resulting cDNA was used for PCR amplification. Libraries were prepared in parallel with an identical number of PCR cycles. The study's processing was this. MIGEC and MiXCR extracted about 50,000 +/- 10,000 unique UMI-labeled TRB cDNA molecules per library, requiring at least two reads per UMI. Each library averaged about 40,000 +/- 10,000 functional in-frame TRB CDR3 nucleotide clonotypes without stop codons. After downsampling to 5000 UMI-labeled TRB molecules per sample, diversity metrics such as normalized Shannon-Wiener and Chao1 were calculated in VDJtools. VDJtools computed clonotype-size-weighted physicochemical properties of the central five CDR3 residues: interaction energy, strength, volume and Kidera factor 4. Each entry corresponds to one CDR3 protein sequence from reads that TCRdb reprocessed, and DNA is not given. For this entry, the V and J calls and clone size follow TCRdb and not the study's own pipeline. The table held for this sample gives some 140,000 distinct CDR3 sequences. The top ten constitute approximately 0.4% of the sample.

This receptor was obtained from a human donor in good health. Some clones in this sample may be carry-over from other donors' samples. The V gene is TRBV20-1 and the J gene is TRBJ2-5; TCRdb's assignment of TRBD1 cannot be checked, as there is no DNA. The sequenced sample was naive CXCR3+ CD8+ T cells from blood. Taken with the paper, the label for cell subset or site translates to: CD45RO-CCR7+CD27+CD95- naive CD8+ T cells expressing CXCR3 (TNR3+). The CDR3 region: CSACCRDRGQVGETQYF.